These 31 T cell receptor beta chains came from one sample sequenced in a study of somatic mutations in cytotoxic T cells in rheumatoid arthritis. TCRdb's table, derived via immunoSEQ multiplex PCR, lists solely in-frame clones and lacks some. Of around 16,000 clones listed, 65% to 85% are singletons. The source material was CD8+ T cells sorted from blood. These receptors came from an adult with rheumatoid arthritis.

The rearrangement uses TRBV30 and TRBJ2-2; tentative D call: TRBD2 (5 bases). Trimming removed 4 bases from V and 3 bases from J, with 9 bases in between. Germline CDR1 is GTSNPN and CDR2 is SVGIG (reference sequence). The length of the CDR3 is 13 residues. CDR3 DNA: TGTGCCTGGACCCTGGGAGACACCGGGGAGCTGTTTTTT. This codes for CAWTLGDTGELFF.

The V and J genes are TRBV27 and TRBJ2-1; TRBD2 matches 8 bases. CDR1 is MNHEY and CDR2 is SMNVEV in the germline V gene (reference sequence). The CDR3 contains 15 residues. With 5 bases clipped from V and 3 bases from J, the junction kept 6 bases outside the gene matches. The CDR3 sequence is CASSRGTRSYNEQFF. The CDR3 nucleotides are TGTGCCAGCAGTCGCGGGACTAGAAGCTACAATGAGCAGTTCTTC.

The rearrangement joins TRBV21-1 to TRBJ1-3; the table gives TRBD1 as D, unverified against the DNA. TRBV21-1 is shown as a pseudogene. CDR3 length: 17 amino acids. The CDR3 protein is CASSKPGTGGRGNTIYF. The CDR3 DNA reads TGTGCCAGCAGCAAACCCGGCACAGGGGGACGCGGAAACACCATATATTTT.

Here the CDR3 reads CASSVDGGSMNTEAFF. The CDR3 nucleotides read TGTGCCAGCAGCGTAGACGGGGGCTCAATGAACACTGAAGCTTTCTTT. The chain links TRBV9 to TRBJ1-1, with D possibly being TRBD1 (6 bases). V lost 0 bases and J lost 0, with 12 bases in between. Germline V gene data show CDR1 as SGDLS and CDR2 as YYNGEE. The CDR3 loop spans 16 amino acids.

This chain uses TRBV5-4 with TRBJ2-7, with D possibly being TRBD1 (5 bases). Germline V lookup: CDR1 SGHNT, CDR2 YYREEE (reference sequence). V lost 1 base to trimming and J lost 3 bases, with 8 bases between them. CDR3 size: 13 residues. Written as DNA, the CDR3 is TGTGCCAGCAGCTTGTCCCAGGGCTACGAGCAGTACTTC. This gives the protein CASSLSQGYEQYF.

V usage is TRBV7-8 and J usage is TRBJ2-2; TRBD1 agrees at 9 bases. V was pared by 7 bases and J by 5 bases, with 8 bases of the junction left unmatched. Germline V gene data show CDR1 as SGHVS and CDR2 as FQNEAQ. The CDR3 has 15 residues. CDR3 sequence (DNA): TGTGCCAGCACCCCAAGGGACAGGGTAACCGGGGAGCTGTTTTTT. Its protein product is CASTPRDRVTGELFF.

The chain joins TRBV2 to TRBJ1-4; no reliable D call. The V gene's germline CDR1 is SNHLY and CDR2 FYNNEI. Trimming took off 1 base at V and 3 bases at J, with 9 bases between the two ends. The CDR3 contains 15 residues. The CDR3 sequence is CASSEDEGSNEKLFF. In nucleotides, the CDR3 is TGTGCCAGCAGTGAAGATGAAGGGTCTAATGAAAAACTGTTTTTT.

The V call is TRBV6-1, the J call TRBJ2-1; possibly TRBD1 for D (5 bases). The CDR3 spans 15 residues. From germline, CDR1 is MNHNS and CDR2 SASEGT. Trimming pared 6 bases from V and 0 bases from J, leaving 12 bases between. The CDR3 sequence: CASRIDSSSYNEQFF. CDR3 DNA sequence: TGTGCCAGCAGGATAGACAGCTCCTCCTACAATGAGCAGTTCTTC.

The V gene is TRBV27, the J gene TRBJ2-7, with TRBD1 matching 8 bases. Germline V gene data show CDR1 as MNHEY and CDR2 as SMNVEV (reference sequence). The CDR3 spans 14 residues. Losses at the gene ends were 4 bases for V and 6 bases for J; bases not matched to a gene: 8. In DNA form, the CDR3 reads TGTGCCAGCAGTTCCGGACAGGGAATGGGCGAGCAGTACTTC. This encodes CASSSGQGMGEQYF.

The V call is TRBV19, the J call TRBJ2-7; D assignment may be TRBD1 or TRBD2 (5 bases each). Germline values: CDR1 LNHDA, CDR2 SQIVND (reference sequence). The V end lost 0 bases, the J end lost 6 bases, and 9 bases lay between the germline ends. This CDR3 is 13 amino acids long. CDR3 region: CASSIDEGLEQYF. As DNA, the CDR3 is TGTGCCAGTAGTATAGATGAGGGGCTCGAGCAGTACTTC.

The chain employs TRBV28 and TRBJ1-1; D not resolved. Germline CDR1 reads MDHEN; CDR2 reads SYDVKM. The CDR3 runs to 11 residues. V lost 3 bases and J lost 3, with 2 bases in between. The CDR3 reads CASSLYTEAFF. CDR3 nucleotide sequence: TGTGCCAGCAGTTTGTACACTGAAGCTTTCTTT.

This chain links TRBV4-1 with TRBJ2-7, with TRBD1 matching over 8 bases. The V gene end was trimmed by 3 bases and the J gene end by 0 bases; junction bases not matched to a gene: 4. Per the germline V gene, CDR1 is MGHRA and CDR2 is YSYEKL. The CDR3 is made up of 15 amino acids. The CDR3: CASSQRDRSSYEQYF. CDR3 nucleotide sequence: TGCGCCAGCAGCCAGCGGGACAGGTCCTCCTACGAGCAGTACTTC.

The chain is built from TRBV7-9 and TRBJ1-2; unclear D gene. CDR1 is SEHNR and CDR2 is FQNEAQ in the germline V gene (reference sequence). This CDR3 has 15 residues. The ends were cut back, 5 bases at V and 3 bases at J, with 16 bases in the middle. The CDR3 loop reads CASSHGSGVDYGYTF. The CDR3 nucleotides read TGTGCCAGCAGCCATGGGTCCGGGGTCGACTATGGCTACACCTTC.

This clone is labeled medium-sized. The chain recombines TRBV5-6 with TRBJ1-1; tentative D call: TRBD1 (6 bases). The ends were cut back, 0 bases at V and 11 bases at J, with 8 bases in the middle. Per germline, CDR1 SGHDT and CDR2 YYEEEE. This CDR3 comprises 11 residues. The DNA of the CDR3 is TGTGCCAGCAGCTTGGGGACAGACGCTTTCTTT. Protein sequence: CASSLGTDAFF.

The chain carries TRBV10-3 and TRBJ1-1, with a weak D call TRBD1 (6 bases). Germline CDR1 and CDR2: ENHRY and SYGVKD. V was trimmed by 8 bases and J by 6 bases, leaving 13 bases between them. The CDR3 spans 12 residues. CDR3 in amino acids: CAIGPGAAEAFF. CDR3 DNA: TGTGCCATCGGACCAGGGGCGGCTGAAGCTTTCTTT.

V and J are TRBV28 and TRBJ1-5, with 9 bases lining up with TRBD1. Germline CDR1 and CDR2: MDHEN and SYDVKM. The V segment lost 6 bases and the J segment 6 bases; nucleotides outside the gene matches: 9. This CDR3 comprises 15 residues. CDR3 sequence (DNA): TGTGCCAGCAGGTCGGGACAGGGTAGTTTTCAGCCCCAGCATTTT. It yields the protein CASRSGQGSFQPQHF.

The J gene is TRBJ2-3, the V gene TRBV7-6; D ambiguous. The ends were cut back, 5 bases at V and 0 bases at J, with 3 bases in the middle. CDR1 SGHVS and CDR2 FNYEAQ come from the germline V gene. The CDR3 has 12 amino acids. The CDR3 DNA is TGTGCCAGCAGCACTAGCACAGATACGCAGTATTTT. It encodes CASSTSTDTQYF.

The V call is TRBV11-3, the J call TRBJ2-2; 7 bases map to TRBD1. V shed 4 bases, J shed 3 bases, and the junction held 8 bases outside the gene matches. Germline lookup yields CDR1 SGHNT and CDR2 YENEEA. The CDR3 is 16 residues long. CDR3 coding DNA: TGTGCCAGCAGCTCCTACAGGGGATCGGACACCGGGGAGCTGTTTTTT. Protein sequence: CASSSYRGSDTGELFF. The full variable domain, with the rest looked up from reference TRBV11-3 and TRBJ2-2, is EAGVVQSPRYKIIEKKQPVAFWCNPISGHNTLYWYLQNLGQGPELLIRYENEEAVDDSQLPKDRFSAERLKGVDSTLKIQPAELGDSAVYLCASSSYRGSDTGELFFGEGSRLTVL.

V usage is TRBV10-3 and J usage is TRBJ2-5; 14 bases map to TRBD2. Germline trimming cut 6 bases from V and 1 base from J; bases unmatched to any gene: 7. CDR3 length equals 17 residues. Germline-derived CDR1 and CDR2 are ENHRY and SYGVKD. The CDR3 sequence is CAIRGGTSGGPQETQYF. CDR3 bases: TGTGCCATCAGGGGCGGGACTAGCGGGGGCCCCCAAGAGACCCAGTACTTC.

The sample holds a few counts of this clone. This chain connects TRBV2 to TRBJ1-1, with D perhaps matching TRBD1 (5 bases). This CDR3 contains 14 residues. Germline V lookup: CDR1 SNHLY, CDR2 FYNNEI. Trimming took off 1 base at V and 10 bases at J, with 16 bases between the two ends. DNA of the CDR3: TGTGCCAGCAGTGAAGAAGACCTTAGGGGAGGAGCTTTCTTT. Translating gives CASSEEDLRGGAFF.

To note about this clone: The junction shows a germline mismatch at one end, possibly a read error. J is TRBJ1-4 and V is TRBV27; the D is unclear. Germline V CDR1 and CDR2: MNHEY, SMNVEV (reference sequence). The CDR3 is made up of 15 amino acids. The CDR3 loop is CASSLREPLDEKLFF. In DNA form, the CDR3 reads TGTGCCAGCAGTTTACGAGAACCCCTCGATGAGAAACTGTTTTTT. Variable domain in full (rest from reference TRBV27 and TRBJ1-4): EAQVTQNPRYLITVTGKKLTVTCSQNMNHEYMSWYRQDPGLGLRQIYYSMNVEVTDKGDVPEGYKVSRKEKRNFPLILESPSPNQTSLYFCASSLREPLDEKLFFGSGTQLSVL.

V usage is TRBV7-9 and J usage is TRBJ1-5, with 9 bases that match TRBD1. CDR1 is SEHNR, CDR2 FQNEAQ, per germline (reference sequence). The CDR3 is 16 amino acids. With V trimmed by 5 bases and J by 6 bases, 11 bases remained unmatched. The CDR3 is CASSLTRDRVFQPQHF. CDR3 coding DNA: TGTGCCAGCAGCCTAACCCGGGACAGGGTTTTTCAGCCCCAGCATTTT.

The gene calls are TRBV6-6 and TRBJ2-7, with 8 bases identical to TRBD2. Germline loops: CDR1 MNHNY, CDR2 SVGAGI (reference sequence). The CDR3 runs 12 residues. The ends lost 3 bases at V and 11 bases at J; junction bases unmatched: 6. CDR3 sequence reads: CASSYVAGREYF. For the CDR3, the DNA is TGTGCCAGCAGTTATGTGGCCGGGAGGGAGTACTTC.

The DNA of the CDR3 is TGCGCCAGCAGCCGTTGGGGGGCCGATGAGACCCAGTACTTC. Its protein is CASSRWGADETQYF. The V call is TRBV4-1, the J call TRBJ2-5; D may correspond to TRBD1 or TRBD2 (6 bases each). The germline V gene has CDR1 MGHRA and CDR2 YSYEKL. Trimming took off 4 bases at V and 5 bases at J, with 14 bases between the two ends. The CDR3 loop spans 14 amino acids.

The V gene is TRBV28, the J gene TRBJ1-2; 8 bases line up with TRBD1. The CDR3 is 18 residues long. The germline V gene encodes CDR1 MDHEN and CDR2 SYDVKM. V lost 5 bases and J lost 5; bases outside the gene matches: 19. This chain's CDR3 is CASSGGIGDRPVIYGYTF. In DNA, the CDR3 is TGTGCCAGCAGTGGGGGGATAGGGGACAGGCCCGTAATTTATGGCTACACCTTC.

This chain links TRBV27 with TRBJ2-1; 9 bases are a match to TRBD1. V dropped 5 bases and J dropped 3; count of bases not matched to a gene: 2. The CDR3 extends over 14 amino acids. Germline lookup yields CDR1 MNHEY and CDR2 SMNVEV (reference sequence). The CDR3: CASSPGQGYNEQFF. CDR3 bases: TGTGCCAGCAGTCCGGGACAGGGCTACAATGAGCAGTTCTTC.

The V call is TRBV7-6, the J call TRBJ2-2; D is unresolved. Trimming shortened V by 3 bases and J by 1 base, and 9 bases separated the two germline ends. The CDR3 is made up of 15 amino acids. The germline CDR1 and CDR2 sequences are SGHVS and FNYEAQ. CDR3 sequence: CASSFRLLNTGELFF. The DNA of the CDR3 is TGTGCCAGCAGCTTTAGACTTTTGAACACCGGGGAGCTGTTTTTT.

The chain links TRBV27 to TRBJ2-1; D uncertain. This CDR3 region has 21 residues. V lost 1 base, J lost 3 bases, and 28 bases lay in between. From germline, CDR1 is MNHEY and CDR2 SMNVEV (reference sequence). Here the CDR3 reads CASSLFYWTSRVAGDYNEQFF. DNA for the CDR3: TGTGCCAGCAGTTTATTTTACTGGACCTCCCGAGTGGCCGGAGACTACAATGAGCAGTTCTTC.

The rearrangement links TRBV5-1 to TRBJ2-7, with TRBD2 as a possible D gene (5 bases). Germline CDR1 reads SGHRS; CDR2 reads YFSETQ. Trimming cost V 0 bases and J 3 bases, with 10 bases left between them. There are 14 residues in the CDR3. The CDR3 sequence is CASSLDTGIYEQYF. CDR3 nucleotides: TGCGCCAGCAGCTTGGATACCGGGATCTACGAGCAGTACTTC.

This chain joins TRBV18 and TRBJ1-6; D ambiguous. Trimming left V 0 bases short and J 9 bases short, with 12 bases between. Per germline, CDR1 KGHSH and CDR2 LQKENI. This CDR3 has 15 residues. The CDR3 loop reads CASSPPYGDGSPLHF. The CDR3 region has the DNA TGTGCCAGCTCACCACCATACGGGGATGGTTCACCCCTCCACTTT. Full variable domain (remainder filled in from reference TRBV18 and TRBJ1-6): NAGVMQNPRHLVRRRGQEARLRCSPMKGHSHVYWYRQLPEEGLKFMVYLQKENIIDESGMPKERFSAEFPKEGPSILRIQQVVRGDSAAYFCASSPPYGDGSPLHFGNGTRLTVT.

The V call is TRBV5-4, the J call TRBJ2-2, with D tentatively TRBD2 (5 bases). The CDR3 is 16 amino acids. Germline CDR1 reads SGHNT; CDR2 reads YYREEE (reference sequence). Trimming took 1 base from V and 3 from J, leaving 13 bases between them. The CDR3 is CASSLYLALDTGELFF. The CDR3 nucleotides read TGTGCCAGCAGCTTGTACCTAGCCCTAGACACCGGGGAGCTGTTTTTT. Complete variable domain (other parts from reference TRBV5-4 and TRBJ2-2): ETGVTQSPTHLIKTRGQQVTLRCSSQSGHNTVSWYQQALGQGPQFIFQYYREEENGRGNFPPRFSGLQFPNYSSELNVNALELDDSALYLCASSLYLALDTGELFFGEGSRLTVL.